Presented here are 18 T cell receptor beta chains from one specimen sequenced in a study of blood T cell repertoires in COVID-19 (dated by TCRdb to 2018 to 2020). Libraries were built with the immunoSEQ multiplex PCR assay. TCRdb stores this immuneACCESS table with in-frame sequences only. Part of the clones is absent; in the studies checked, under half of the shortfall reflects unresolved V genes, and no reason is known for the rest. This sample is represented by 70,000 or so clones; 85% to 90% of them were singletons. Clones ranked in the top ten supply 11% of the sample. The sequencing sample was made of peripheral blood. Receptors were obtained from an older man with active or convalescent COVID-19.

The rearrangement uses TRBV11-2 and TRBJ1-4; D unresolved. The germline gives CDR1 SGHAT, CDR2 FQNNGV. The CDR3 sequence is 15 residues long. The V end lost 3 bases, the J end lost 6 bases, and 14 bases lay between the germline ends. The DNA of the CDR3 is TGTGCCAGCAGCTTCAGCGGTGGGGAATATGAAAAACTGTTTTTT. This codes for CASSFSGGEYEKLFF.

The chain combines TRBV3-1 (or the pseudogene TRBV3-2) with TRBJ2-5, with a weak D call TRBD2 (6 bases). The CDR3 consists of 14 residues. V was trimmed by 1 base and J by 5 bases, leaving 11 bases between them. The V gene's germline CDR1 is LGHDT and CDR2 YNNKEL (reference sequence). CDR3 region: CASSQAGLAETQYF. Here the CDR3 DNA reads TGTGCCAGCAGCCAAGCGGGGCTAGCGGAGACCCAGTACTTC.

In its sample, this clone was seen a few times. The chain employs TRBV28 and TRBJ1-2; D might be TRBD1 (6 bases). Looked up from germline, CDR1 is MDHEN and CDR2 is SYDVKM. This CDR3 comprises 11 residues. V lost 6 bases to trimming and J lost 6 bases, with 8 bases between them. CDR3 loop: CASSHRDGYTF. CDR3 in DNA: TGTGCCAGCAGCCACAGGGATGGCTACACCTTC.

The rearrangement uses TRBV6-5 and TRBJ2-1; D gene ambiguous. Trimming removed 0 bases at V and 10 bases at J, with 7 bases between. The CDR3 consists of 12 residues. Germline CDR1 and CDR2: MNHEY and SVGAGI. CDR3: CASSYSNTEQFF. The CDR3 nucleotides read TGTGCCAGCAGTTACTCGAACACAGAGCAGTTCTTC.

This clone turned up a few times. The J gene is TRBJ1-4, the V gene TRBV4-1, with TRBD1 matching over 7 bases. J was trimmed by 0 bases and V by 3 bases; bases with no gene match: 4. Germline-derived CDR1 and CDR2 are MGHRA and YSYEKL. The CDR3 totals 16 residues. CDR3: CASSQWDRATNEKLFF. As DNA, the CDR3 is TGCGCCAGCAGCCAGTGGGACAGAGCAACTAATGAAAAACTGTTTTTT.

The genes are TRBV5-6 and TRBJ2-3; the D gene is possibly TRBD2 (5 bases). The V end was cut by 2 bases, the J end by 0 bases, with 7 bases between. The CDR3 is made up of 14 amino acids. The germline V gene encodes CDR1 SGHDT and CDR2 YYEEEE. CDR3 coding DNA: TGTGCCAGCAGCTTACCGGGAAGCACAGATACGCAGTATTTT. Residues: CASSLPGSTDTQYF.

The chain couples TRBV19 to TRBJ2-2; TRBD2 matches at 13 bases. Germline-derived CDR1 and CDR2 are LNHDA and SQIVND (reference sequence). Germline trimming cut 5 bases from V and 4 bases from J; bases unmatched to any gene: 4. The CDR3 spans 16 residues. For the CDR3, the DNA is TGTGCCAGTAGTGCACTAGCGGGAGGGTTCACCGGGGAGCTGTTTTTT. Its protein is CASSALAGGFTGELFF.

This clone was recorded once. This chain uses TRBV2 with TRBJ2-1, with D possibly TRBD1 on 5 matching bases. V lost 5 bases and J 9 bases, leaving 11 bases between the germline ends. Per germline, CDR1 SNHLY and CDR2 FYNNEI. The CDR3 runs to 12 residues. The CDR3 loop reads CASSQVGAEQFF. The CDR3 DNA is TGTGCCAGCAGTCAGGTAGGGGCTGAGCAGTTCTTC.

V usage is TRBV12-3 or TRBV12-4 and J usage is TRBJ1-2, with D possibly matching TRBD1 (6 bases). V lost 2 bases and J 10 bases, leaving 8 bases between the germline ends. The CDR3 runs to 11 residues. CDR3 DNA sequence: TGTGCCAGCAGTTTAATGGGGGCCTACACCTTC. The encoded protein is CASSLMGAYTF.

The chain carries TRBV6-4 and TRBJ1-3; 11 bases fit TRBD1. The germline CDR1 and CDR2 sequences are MRHNA and SNTAGT. CDR3 size: 17 residues. V was clipped by 7 bases and J by 4 bases; unmatched bases: 12. The CDR3 DNA reads TGTGCCAGCAACCGGGACAGGGGGTGGTTTACAGGAAACACCATATATTTT. Its protein is CASNRDRGWFTGNTIYF.

V usage is TRBV6-5 and J usage is TRBJ2-3, with D maybe TRBD2 (5 bases). Germline V gene data show CDR1 as MNHEY and CDR2 as SVGAGI. The CDR3 loop spans 13 amino acids. Deletions cut 0 bases from V and 6 bases from J, with 7 bases between. The DNA for the CDR3 is TGTGCCAGCAGTTACTCGAGGGTGGATACGCAGTATTTT. It codes for CASSYSRVDTQYF.

V usage is TRBV28 and J usage is TRBJ2-7; 8 bases line up with TRBD2. V shed 2 bases and J 6 bases; nucleotides not matched to a gene: 3. CDR1 MDHEN and CDR2 SYDVKM come from the germline V gene. The CDR3 spans 13 residues. This CDR3 is CASSLAGGPEQYF. The CDR3 DNA is TGTGCCAGCAGTTTAGCGGGAGGTCCCGAGCAGTACTTC.

This clone was counted once. The genes are TRBV30 and TRBJ1-2; 10 bases match TRBD1. V shed 3 bases and J 5 bases; nucleotides not matched to a gene: 6. This CDR3 contains 14 residues. The germline CDR1 and CDR2 sequences are GTSNPN and SVGIG (reference sequence). This CDR3 is CAWSPDRGLYGYTF. In DNA, the CDR3 is TGTGCCTGGAGCCCCGACAGGGGGCTTTATGGCTACACCTTC. Supplemented by reference TRBV30 and TRBJ1-2, the full variable domain reads SQTIHQWPATLVQPVGSPLSLECTVEGTSNPNLYWYRQAAGRGLQLLFYSVGIGQISSEVPQNLSASRPQDRQFILSSKKLLLSDSGFYLCAWSPDRGLYGYTFGSGTRLTVV.

This rearrangement joins TRBV20-1 to TRBJ2-2, with TRBD2 matching 7 bases. Germline values: CDR1 DFQATT, CDR2 SNEGSKA (reference sequence). The V gene end was trimmed by 3 bases and the J gene end by 5 bases; junction bases not matched to a gene: 6. The CDR3 consists of 14 residues. The CDR3 is CSASRGGATGELFF. The CDR3 coding sequence is TGCAGTGCTAGTCGCGGGGGAGCGACCGGGGAGCTGTTTTTT.

Written as DNA, the CDR3 is TGTGCCAGCAGTATACCCCGGGACAGCGGCCCTGAAGCTTTCTTT. Encoded protein: CASSIPRDSGPEAFF. V usage is TRBV28 and J usage is TRBJ1-1; 7 bases match TRBD1. CDR1 is MDHEN, CDR2 SYDVKM, per germline. This CDR3 is built from 15 residues. V lost 5 bases to trimming and J lost 6 bases; unmatched junction nucleotides: 12.

This chain connects TRBV11-3 to TRBJ2-1; the D is unclear. V shed 2 bases and J shed 7 bases, with 9 bases lying between them. This CDR3 region has 13 residues. CDR1 is SGHNT and CDR2 is YENEEA in the germline V gene. For the CDR3, the DNA is TGTGCCAGCAGCTTAAATCGGGTGAATGAGCAGTTCTTC. It encodes CASSLNRVNEQFF.

The gene calls are TRBV5-6 and TRBJ2-1, with 9 bases aligning to TRBD2. Germline CDR1 SGHDT, CDR2 YYEEEE. The length of the CDR3 is 16 residues. V was clipped by 1 base and J by 3 bases; unmatched bases: 5. CDR3 amino acids: CASSLFSGGLYNEQFF. DNA of the CDR3: TGTGCCAGCAGCTTGTTTAGCGGGGGCCTCTACAATGAGCAGTTCTTC. The entire variable domain, with the rest obtained from reference TRBV5-6 and TRBJ2-1, is as follows: DAGVTQSPTHLIKTRGQQVTLRCSPKSGHDTVSWYQQALGQGPQFIFQYYEEEERQRGNFPDRFSGHQFPNYSSELNVNALLLGDSALYLCASSLFSGGLYNEQFFGPGTRLTVL.

This clone was recorded only once. This chain links TRBV7-2 with TRBJ2-7; a possible D gene is TRBD1 (5 bases). The V end was cut by 1 base, the J end by 5 bases, with 12 bases between. CDR1 is SGHTA and CDR2 is FQGNSA in the germline V gene. This CDR3 is 14 amino acids long. In DNA form, the CDR3 reads TGTGCCAGCAGCTTAGTGCGACAGTCCAACGAGCAGTACTTC. Amino acids: CASSLVRQSNEQYF. Based on the CDR3 plus reference TRBV7-2 and TRBJ2-7, the full variable domain is GAGVSQSPSNKVTEKGKDVELRCDPISGHTALYWYRQSLGQGLEFLIYFQGNSAPDKSGLPSDRFSAERTGGSVSTLTIQRTQQEDSAVYLCASSLVRQSNEQYFGPGTRLTVT.